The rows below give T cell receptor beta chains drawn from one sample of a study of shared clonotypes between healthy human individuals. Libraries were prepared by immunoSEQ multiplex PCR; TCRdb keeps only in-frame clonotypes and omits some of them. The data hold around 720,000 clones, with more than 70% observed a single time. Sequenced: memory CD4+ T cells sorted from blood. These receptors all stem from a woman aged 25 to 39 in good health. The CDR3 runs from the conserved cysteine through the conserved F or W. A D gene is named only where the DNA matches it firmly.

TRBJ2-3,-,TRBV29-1,CSVRGGESSGTDTQYF
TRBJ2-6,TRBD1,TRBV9,CASSVVGTAFLSGANVLTF
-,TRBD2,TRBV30,CAWNKGLDPYEQYF
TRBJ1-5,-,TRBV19,CASSMGTGRQPQHF
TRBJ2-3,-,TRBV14,CASSQPYGDTQYF
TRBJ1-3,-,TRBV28,CASSFGGNTIYF
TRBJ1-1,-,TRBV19,CASSTTENTEAFF
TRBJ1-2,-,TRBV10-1,CASSGGTDYGYTF
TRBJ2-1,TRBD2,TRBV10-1,CASRTSGSNEQFF
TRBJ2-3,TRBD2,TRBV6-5,CASRRGTDTQYF
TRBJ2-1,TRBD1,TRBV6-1,CASSERTGASYNEQFF
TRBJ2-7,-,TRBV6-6,CASSYIWTENYEQYF
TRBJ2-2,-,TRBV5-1,CASSLGGINTGELFF
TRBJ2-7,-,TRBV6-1,CASSEDYGTYEQYF
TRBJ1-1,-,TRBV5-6,CASSQYRDTTTEAFF
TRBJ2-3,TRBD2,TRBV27,CASSLSSGAADTQYF
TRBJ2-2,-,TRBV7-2,CASNPDLTNTGELFF
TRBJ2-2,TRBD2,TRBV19,CASSRTSGSADTGELFF
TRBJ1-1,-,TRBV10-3,CAISEQGGTNTEAFF
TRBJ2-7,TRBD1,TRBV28,CASSFLISIGTGSSYEQYF
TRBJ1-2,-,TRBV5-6,CASSLARKIGYTF
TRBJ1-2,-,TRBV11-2,CASSPIQYYGYTF
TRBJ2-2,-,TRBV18,CASSPFGLSANTGELFF
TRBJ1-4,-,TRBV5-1,CASSLVGGTNEKLFF
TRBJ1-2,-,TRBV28,CASSLLTEAYGYTF
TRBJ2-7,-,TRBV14,CASSQEWRGVEQYF
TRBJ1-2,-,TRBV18,CASSPGQHGYTF
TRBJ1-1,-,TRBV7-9,CASSPLNTEAFF
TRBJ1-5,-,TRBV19,CASSPRQYSFSNQPQHF
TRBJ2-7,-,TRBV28,CASSLPLTHEQYF
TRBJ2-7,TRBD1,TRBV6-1,CASSERDRGHEQYF
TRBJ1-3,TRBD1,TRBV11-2,CASSPTGGIEGNTIYF
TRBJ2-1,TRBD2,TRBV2,CASSEAASGYNEQFF
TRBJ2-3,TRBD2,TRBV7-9,CASSHSGRAGTDTQYF
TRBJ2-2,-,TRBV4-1,CASSRGDDTGELFF
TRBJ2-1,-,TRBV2,CASRVEAAQFF
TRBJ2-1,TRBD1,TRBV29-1,CSVDRQGYNEQFF
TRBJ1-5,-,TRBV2,CASSRLNSANQPQHF
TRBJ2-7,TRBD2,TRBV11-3,CASSQTGTSDEQYF
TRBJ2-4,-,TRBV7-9,CASSPDLGAKNIQYF
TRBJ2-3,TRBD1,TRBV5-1,CASSSRDRGKYTQYF
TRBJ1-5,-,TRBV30,CAWSKAGGNNQPQHF